Each of the 28 T cell receptor beta chains below was sequenced from the same sample in a study of molecular identifiers for immune sequencing clone quantification (dated by TCRdb to 2017 to 2018). Libraries were made using PCR. Sequenced using an Illumina MiSeq. TCRdb applied fastp at Q25 and MiXCR to the public reads, then kept only in-frame beta chains. Merged by CDR3 protein, the rows form single entries marked with the most common genes and DNA. In all, the sample holds about 36,000 distinct CDR3 sequences, and about 18% of those were seen once. Approximately 6.7% of the sample rests with the top ten. Sequencing input: naive CD8+ T cells from blood, with Jurkat cell RNA spiked in. The intended sense of this specimen's cell subset or site label: FACS-sorted CD8+CD4-CCR7+CD45RA+ naive T cells. The origin of the receptors is a human donor in good health. Some libraries in this study had Jurkat cell RNA spiked in.

The chain couples TRBV9 to TRBJ2-2; D is perhaps TRBD1 (5 bases). Per the germline V gene, CDR1 is SGDLS and CDR2 is YYNGEE. Trimming stripped 4 bases from V and 7 bases from J, with 11 bases between. The CDR3 consists of 13 residues. The CDR3 nucleotides are TGTGCCAGCAGCCAAGGGGTGGGCGGGGAGCTGTTTTTT. As protein: CASSQGVGGELFF.

In its sample, this clonotype was seen many times. In nucleotides, the CDR3 is TGTGCCAGAGACCGGGACAGGGTAGTCCATGAGCAGTTCTTC. Protein: CARDRDRVVHEQFF. V usage is TRBV2 and J usage is TRBJ2-1; TRBD1 agrees at 9 bases. J gave up 8 bases and V 9 bases, and 11 bases lay outside the gene matches. This CDR3 contains 14 residues. In germline, CDR1 is SNHLY, CDR2 FYNNEI.

This clonotype was recorded many times. This chain connects TRBV3-1 to TRBJ2-1; no definite D call. Per germline, CDR1 LGHDT and CDR2 YNNKEL (reference sequence). The CDR3 spans 13 residues. Trimming stripped 6 bases from V and 7 bases from J, with 13 bases between. The CDR3 sequence: CASSHVLTNEQFF. The CDR3 DNA reads TGTGCCAGCAGTCATGTTCTGACTAATGAGCAGTTCTTC.

Concerning this clonotype itself: A much larger clone is a single base away; this may be a read error. The chain is built from TRBV20-1 and TRBJ2-7; D perhaps matches TRBD1 (5 bases). This CDR3 has 13 amino acids. In germline, CDR1 is DFQATT, CDR2 SNEGSKA (reference sequence). The CDR3 here is CSASDKGIYEQHF. The DNA for the CDR3 is TGCAGTGCTTCAGACAAGGGGATATACGAGCAGCACTTC.

The chain has TRBV4-1 and TRBJ1-1; D is unclear. Germline V lookup: CDR1 MGHRA, CDR2 YSYEKL. The CDR3 totals 16 residues. V was cut by 5 bases and J by 5 bases, with 21 bases left in between. The CDR3: CASSARGSRRLTEAFF. The DNA for the CDR3 is TGCGCCAGCAGCGCCCGGGGAAGCAGGAGGTTAACTGAAGCTTTCTTT.

Ten or more counts support this clonotype. The chain recombines TRBV6-5 with TRBJ1-1; no reliable D call. Trimming removed 5 bases at V and 5 bases at J, with 9 bases between. CDR3 size: 12 residues. From germline, CDR1 is MNHEY and CDR2 SVGAGI. CDR3 coding DNA: TGTGCCAGCAGTCCGGATGGGACTGAAGCTTTCTTT. It translates to CASSPDGTEAFF.

A remark on this clonotype: Possible read error: a much larger clone is one base away. Given the absence of the conserved phenylalanine or tryptophan at the CDR3 end, a read error is likely. V is TRBV6-5 and J is TRBJ2-1; D remains unclear. The CDR3 sequence is 15 residues long. Germline CDR1 and CDR2: MNHEY and SVGAGI. Trimming stripped 5 bases from V and 0 bases from J, with 11 bases between. The CDR3 sequence is CASSISRSSYNEQFV. CDR3 in DNA: TGTGCCAGCAGTATTAGCCGGAGCTCCTACAATGAGCAGTTCGTC.

This clonotype was recorded at least ten times. The CDR3 loop reads CASSLAGVLYNEQFF. The CDR3 DNA follows: TGTGCCAGCAGTTTAGCGGGAGTGCTCTACAATGAGCAGTTCTTC. V and J are TRBV12-3 or TRBV12-4 and TRBJ2-1, with TRBD2 as a possible D gene (5 bases). Trimming removed 0 bases at V and 3 bases at J, with 9 bases between. The CDR3 is 15 residues long.

This clonotype was picked up a small number of times. This chain uses TRBV12-3 or TRBV12-4 with TRBJ2-2; 11 bases align to TRBD2. J was trimmed by 0 bases and V by 4 bases; bases with no gene match: 1. CDR3 length: 16 amino acids. CDR3 residues: CASSSLAGANTGELFF. CDR3 sequence (DNA): TGTGCCAGCAGTTCACTAGCGGGGGCGAACACCGGGGAGCTGTTTTTT.

This clonotype was observed a single time. This chain joins TRBV9 and TRBJ2-5, with D possibly being TRBD1 (5 bases). V lost 0 bases, J lost 5 bases, and 17 bases lay in between. Germline lookup yields CDR1 SGDLS and CDR2 YYNGEE. CDR3 length equals 16 residues. As DNA, the CDR3 is TGTGCCAGCAGCGTAGCTACCGCGGCAGGGTGGGAGACCCAGTACTTC. Its translation: CASSVATAAGWETQYF.

The chain has TRBV28 and TRBJ1-1; no clear D gene. In germline, CDR1 is MDHEN, CDR2 SYDVKM. The V and J ends lost 6 bases and 0 bases respectively, with 17 bases between them. This CDR3 comprises 16 residues. The CDR3, as DNA: TGTGCCAGCAGGCTACACCCGGCAGGCATGAACACTGAAGCTTTCTTT. It codes for CASRLHPAGMNTEAFF.

This clonotype showed up many times. The J gene is TRBJ2-7, the V gene TRBV12-3 or TRBV12-4; weak D call: TRBD2 (6 bases). The V and J ends lost 1 base and 0 bases respectively, with 10 bases between them. This CDR3 spans 15 amino acids. The CDR3 protein is CASSLGGASSYEQYF. The CDR3 DNA is TGTGCCAGCAGTTTAGGCGGGGCTAGCTCCTACGAGCAGTACTTC.

This clonotype was observed at least ten times. The rearrangement links TRBV4-3 to TRBJ1-2; 7 bases line up with TRBD1. The CDR3 is 17 amino acids. Looked up from germline, CDR1 is LGHNA and CDR2 is YSLEER. Unmatched junction bases numbered 14, after V lost 4 bases and J lost 3 bases. CDR3 sequence: CASSRYFPGQYDYGYTF. Here the CDR3 DNA reads TGCGCCAGCAGCCGCTACTTTCCGGGACAGTACGACTATGGCTACACCTTC.

V and J are TRBV19 and TRBJ2-1; 8 bases are a match to TRBD2. Germline lookup yields CDR1 LNHDA and CDR2 SQIVND (reference sequence). There are 15 residues in the CDR3. The V gene end was trimmed by 1 base and the J gene end by 4 bases; junction bases not matched to a gene: 3. This CDR3 is CASSIVSGIYNEQFF. The CDR3 bases are TGTGCCAGTAGTATAGTTAGCGGGATATACAATGAGCAGTTCTTC.

Ten or more counts support this clonotype. The chain recombines TRBV7-8 with TRBJ2-7; weak D call: TRBD2 (6 bases). Trimming took 2 bases from V and 2 from J, leaving 13 bases between them. The CDR3 totals 15 residues. Germline V gene lookup returns CDR1 SGHVS and CDR2 FQNEAQ. CDR3 bases: TGTGCCAGCAGCTTACCCGGGACTCCAACCTACGAGCAGTACTTC. This sequence encodes CASSLPGTPTYEQYF.

The chain combines TRBV20-1 with TRBJ2-3; perhaps TRBD1 as D (6 bases). From germline, CDR1 is DFQATT and CDR2 SNEGSKA (reference sequence). V was shortened by 3 bases and J by 0 bases, with 19 bases between the two germline ends. The CDR3 runs 17 residues. CDR3 sequence: CSASLRGISPSTDTQYF. Written as DNA, the CDR3 is TGCAGTGCTAGTCTCAGGGGCATATCTCCGAGCACAGATACGCAGTATTTT.

This clonotype has a count of ten or more. This chain links TRBV19 with TRBJ2-3; TRBD2 matches 9 bases. Per the germline V gene, CDR1 is LNHDA and CDR2 is SQIVND (reference sequence). V dropped 7 bases and J dropped 3; count of bases not matched to a gene: 8. The CDR3 runs 15 residues. The CDR3 spells CASTPGTSSTDTQYF. As DNA, the CDR3 is TGTGCCAGTACCCCCGGGACTAGCTCGACAGATACGCAGTATTTT.

Note on this clonotype: A much larger clone lies one base from this, so it may be a read error. The rearrangement joins TRBV5-6 to TRBJ1-2; TRBD1 aligns across 8 bases. The CDR3 has 19 residues. CDR1 and CDR2 from the germline V gene are SGHDT and YYEEEE. DNA of the CDR3: TGTGCCAGCAGCTTGTCCCACCCTGATATGACAGGGGCTTCCCTTGGCTACGCCTTC. Protein sequence: CASSLSHPDMTGASLGYAF. Together with reference TRBV5-6 and TRBJ1-2, the CDR3 gives the full variable domain: DAGVTQSPTHLIKTRGQQVTLRCSPKSGHDTVSWYQQALGQGPQFIFQYYEEEERQRGNFPDRFSGHQFPNYSSELNVNALLLGDSALYLCASSLSHPDMTGASLGYAFGSGTRLTVV.

This clonotype has at least ten counts. The chain couples TRBV11-2 to TRBJ2-1, with TRBD2 matching over 13 bases. Per germline, CDR1 SGHAT and CDR2 FQNNGV. The V gene end was trimmed by 2 bases and the J gene end by 8 bases; junction bases not matched to a gene: 12. The CDR3 consists of 18 residues. The DNA for the CDR3 is TGTGCCAGCAGCTTAACCGGGCTTGAGGGACTAGCGGGATATGAGCAGTTCTTC. This gives the protein CASSLTGLEGLAGYEQFF.

V is TRBV2 and J is TRBJ2-7, with D possibly matching TRBD2 (5 bases). Germline V lookup: CDR1 SNHLY, CDR2 FYNNEI. V was trimmed by 7 bases and J by 7 bases, leaving 11 bases between them. This CDR3 region has 11 residues. The CDR3 reads CASNGVREQYF. DNA for the CDR3: TGTGCCAGCAACGGGGTAAGGGAGCAGTACTTC.

This clonotype was picked up many times. The chain links TRBV13 to TRBJ1-1; 7 bases are a match to TRBD1. This CDR3 has 13 amino acids. V shed 9 bases and J 7 bases; nucleotides not matched to a gene: 11. Germline V gene sequence: CDR1 PRHDT, CDR2 FYEKMQ (reference sequence). CDR3 loop: CASSQTGDDEAFF. CDR3 coding DNA: TGTGCCAGTAGCCAAACAGGGGATGATGAAGCTTTCTTT.

This clonotype was seen more than once but under ten times. The chain joins TRBV5-5 to TRBJ2-6; D may match TRBD1 or TRBD2 (5 bases each). Trimming removed 3 bases at V and 4 bases at J, with 14 bases between. This CDR3 is 16 amino acids long. CDR1 SGHKS and CDR2 YYEKEE come from the germline V gene (reference sequence). Written as DNA, the CDR3 is TGTGCCAGCAGCTCCCTCTGGGGGTTCGGGGCCAACGTCCTGACTTTC. This encodes CASSSLWGFGANVLTF.

This chain links TRBV7-2 with TRBJ2-7; D is ambiguous. The CDR3 loop spans 13 amino acids. Germline V gene lookup returns CDR1 SGHTA and CDR2 FQGNSA. Trimming removed 5 bases from V and 9 bases from J, with 17 bases in between. The CDR3 coding sequence is TGTGCCAGCAGCCCAGCCGGTTTGCCGGGGCAGTACTTC. Protein sequence: CASSPAGLPGQYF.

This clonotype appeared a few times. J is TRBJ1-2 and V is TRBV9; D call uncertain. From germline, CDR1 is SGDLS and CDR2 YYNGEE. V was shortened by 6 bases and J by 7 bases, with 16 bases between the two germline ends. The CDR3 has 13 amino acids. The CDR3 reads CASTSREFSGYTF. CDR3 coding DNA: TGTGCCAGCACCTCTAGGGAATTTAGTGGCTACACCTTC.

This clonotype was recorded at least ten times. V is TRBV6-5 and J is TRBJ2-1; 12 bases fit TRBD2. CDR3 size: 15 residues. Germline trimming cut 2 bases from V and 4 bases from J; bases unmatched to any gene: 0. Germline CDR1 and CDR2: MNHEY and SVGAGI. The CDR3 here is CASSYGLAGYNEQFF. The DNA for the CDR3 is TGTGCCAGCAGTTACGGACTAGCGGGGTACAATGAGCAGTTCTTC.

This clonotype occurred many times. This sequence joins TRBV4-2 and TRBJ1-5, with TRBD1 identical over 7 bases. Per germline, CDR1 LGHNA and CDR2 YNFKEQ. J lost 2 bases, V lost 0 bases, and 4 bases had no gene match. This CDR3 is built from 16 residues. The CDR3 region has the DNA TGTGCCAGCAGCCAAGAAACAGGGGAGGGCAATCAGCCCCAGCATTTT. It codes for CASSQETGEGNQPQHF.

This clonotype was counted at least ten times. The V gene is TRBV6-1, the J gene TRBJ2-3; TRBD2 matches at 7 bases. V dropped 6 bases and J dropped 5; count of bases not matched to a gene: 8. Per the germline V gene, CDR1 is MNHNS and CDR2 is SASEGT. The CDR3 is made up of 14 amino acids. CDR3 residues: CASRRTSYGDTQYF. CDR3 nucleotides: TGTGCCAGCAGGCGGACTAGTTACGGAGATACGCAGTATTTT.

This clonotype was recorded many times. The chain uses TRBV7-9 and TRBJ1-5; D perhaps matches TRBD1 (5 bases). CDR3 length equals 14 residues. The V end lost 5 bases, the J end lost 3 bases, and 11 bases lay between the germline ends. Germline loops: CDR1 SEHNR, CDR2 FQNEAQ (reference sequence). The CDR3 loop is CASSPQGFNQPQHF. The CDR3 nucleotides are TGTGCCAGCAGCCCCCAGGGATTCAATCAGCCCCAGCATTTT.